Following are 26 T cell receptor beta chains from one sample sequenced in a study of a mutant IDH1 vaccine in newly diagnosed glioma. Specified time point: week 47, end of study. In every dose of vaccine, 300 ug of mutant IDH1 20-mer peptide was given alongside topical imiquimod. Assay used: immunoSEQ multiplex PCR; TCRdb lists only in-frame clones, some missing. Of tens of thousands of clones in the sample, less than 90% were seen once. The antigens these receptors bind are not known. Source: PBMCs, taken from a glioma patient whose treatment included an IDH1 peptide vaccine. The receptors were gathered from a man between 25 and 39 years old with glioma.

The gene calls are TRBV15 and TRBJ1-5; D gene uncertain. Trimming took 2 bases from V and 2 from J, leaving 10 bases between them. The CDR3 consists of 15 residues. Germline CDR1 is LNHNV and CDR2 is YYDKDF (reference sequence). CDR3 in DNA: TGTGCCACCAGCAGAACGGGTACGGGCAATCAGCCCCAGCATTTT. Its protein is CATSRTGTGNQPQHF.

The chain couples TRBV29-1 to TRBJ2-1; TRBD1 might be the D (6 bases). This CDR3 is 12 amino acids long. Germline CDR1 and CDR2: SQVTM and ANQGSEA. The V gene lost 3 bases and the J gene lost 4 bases, with 7 bases spanning the gap. This chain's CDR3 is CSVETGYNEQFF. CDR3 in DNA: TGCAGCGTTGAGACAGGTTACAATGAGCAGTTCTTC.

The gene calls are TRBV4-2 and TRBJ2-2; TRBD1 is a possible D gene (6 bases). V lost 5 bases to trimming and J lost 8 bases, with 12 bases between them. The CDR3 totals 13 residues. The germline gives CDR1 LGHNA, CDR2 YNFKEQ. DNA for the CDR3: TGTGCCAGCAGCGCAACAGGGCTGGGGGAGCTGTTTTTT. Amino acid sequence: CASSATGLGELFF.

The J gene is TRBJ2-3, the V gene TRBV4-2; 10 bases are shared with TRBD2. The CDR3 is 15 amino acids. Trimming took 4 bases from V and 5 from J; bases not matched to a gene: 6. CDR1 is LGHNA, CDR2 YNFKEQ, per germline. The DNA of the CDR3 is TGTGCCAGCAGCCCGAAATCTAGCGGGGGAGATACGCAGTATTTT. Translated, it gives CASSPKSSGGDTQYF.

The V and J genes are TRBV18 and TRBJ1-5, with D possibly matching TRBD1 (5 bases). V gave up 3 bases and J gave up 0 bases, with 9 bases separating them. Germline loops: CDR1 KGHSH, CDR2 LQKENI. The CDR3 runs to 15 residues. The CDR3 bases are TGTGCCAGCTCACCGAGACAGAATAGCAATCAGCCCCAGCATTTT. Amino acids: CASSPRQNSNQPQHF.

The CDR3 sequence is CASSYGHASSDTQYF. In nucleotides, the CDR3 is TGTGCCAGCAGTTACGGCCACGCGAGCTCAGATACGCAGTATTTT. The rearrangement joins TRBV6-5 to TRBJ2-3; no reliable D call. CDR1 is MNHEY and CDR2 is SVGAGI in the germline V gene. The CDR3 loop spans 15 amino acids. V was trimmed by 2 bases and J by 4 bases, leaving 13 bases between them.

V usage is TRBV9 and J usage is TRBJ1-6; weak D call: TRBD1 (6 bases). Germline V gene data show CDR1 as SGDLS and CDR2 as YYNGEE. V lost 3 bases and J lost 3, with 16 bases in between. This CDR3 is built from 17 residues. Written as DNA, the CDR3 is TGTGCCAGCAGCGACACCGGGACACTCGGCTATAATTCACCCCTCCACTTT. Translating it yields CASSDTGTLGYNSPLHF.

This chain links TRBV30 with TRBJ1-1; D is undetermined. Germline V CDR1 and CDR2: GTSNPN, SVGIG (reference sequence). V gave up 0 bases and J gave up 0 bases, with 11 bases separating them. The CDR3 length is 15 residues. CDR3 sequence (DNA): TGTGCCTGGAGTGTACCGGGGTCCCTGAACACTGAAGCTTTCTTT. This gives the protein CAWSVPGSLNTEAFF.

The chain has TRBV28 and TRBJ2-7, with TRBD1 identical over 9 bases. Germline loops: CDR1 MDHEN, CDR2 SYDVKM. The CDR3 is made up of 14 amino acids. V shed 6 bases and J 6 bases; nucleotides not matched to a gene: 9. CDR3 loop: CASRAQGAFPEQYF. DNA for the CDR3: TGTGCCAGCAGGGCACAGGGGGCGTTTCCCGAGCAGTACTTC. The variable domain in full, with the rest retrieved from reference TRBV28 and TRBJ2-7, is DVKVTQSSRYLVKRTGEKVFLECVQDMDHENMFWYRQDPGLGLRLIYFSYDVKMKEKGDIPEGYSVSREKKERFSLILESASTNQTSMYLCASRAQGAFPEQYFGPGTRLTVT.

This clone was counted a few times. This chain links TRBV18 with TRBJ1-2; 10 positions match TRBD1. CDR1 is KGHSH and CDR2 is LQKENI in the germline V gene. The CDR3 is made up of 19 amino acids. Trimming at V came to 3 bases and at J to 4 bases, leaving 17 bases not matched to a gene. CDR3 sequence (DNA): TGTGCCAGCTCACCCTCTCATCCTAACCGGGACAGGGGAACCTATGGCTACACCTTC. It codes for CASSPSHPNRDRGTYGYTF.

The chain is built from TRBV6-6 and TRBJ1-6; D not resolved. Trimming left V 10 bases short and J 4 bases short, with 14 bases between. The CDR3 runs to 14 residues. From germline, CDR1 is MNHNY and CDR2 SVGAGI (reference sequence). The CDR3 coding sequence is TGTGCCACCTACGAACCGGGGTATAATTCACCCCTCCACTTT. It is translated as CATYEPGYNSPLHF.

This clone was observed a single time. The chain is built from TRBV5-1 and TRBJ2-3, with D possibly matching TRBD2 (7 bases). Germline V gene data show CDR1 as SGHRS and CDR2 as YFSETQ. This CDR3 has 14 residues. Trimming cost V 0 bases and J 6 bases, with 11 bases left between them. DNA of the CDR3: TGCGCCAGCAGCTTGGAGGGGGGGCCTGATACGCAGTATTTT. It codes for CASSLEGGPDTQYF.

The V and J genes are TRBV5-6 and TRBJ1-4; 10 bases align to TRBD1. The CDR3 spans 17 residues. The germline V gene encodes CDR1 SGHDT and CDR2 YYEEEE. V lost 2 bases, J lost 8 bases, and 12 bases stayed unmatched. The CDR3 DNA follows: TGTGCCAGCAGCTTATTCCGGGACAGGGGTATGTGGGAAAAACTGTTTTTT. It yields the protein CASSLFRDRGMWEKLFF.

The chain carries TRBV25-1 and TRBJ1-6; D may be TRBD1 (6 bases). There are 15 residues in the CDR3. The V and J ends lost 4 bases and 6 bases respectively, with 13 bases between them. Germline V gives CDR1 MGHDK, CDR2 SYGVNS. CDR3 bases: TGTGCCAGCAGTGGTACAGGGTTGTCTAATTCACCCCTCCACTTT. It translates to CASSGTGLSNSPLHF.

For the CDR3, the DNA is TGCGCCAGCAGCCTTGGACGGAATCAGCCCCAGCATTTT. This codes for CASSLGRNQPQHF. The rearrangement uses TRBV4-1 and TRBJ1-5; D remains ambiguous. The CDR3 covers 13 residues. V was shortened by 4 bases and J by 4 bases, with 8 bases between the two germline ends. Germline CDR1 reads MGHRA; CDR2 reads YSYEKL.

V is TRBV7-2 and J is TRBJ1-2; 8 nucleotides line up with TRBD1. Germline assignment: CDR1 SGHTA and CDR2 FQGNSA. Trimming took 4 bases from V and 2 from J; bases not matched to a gene: 3. The CDR3 totals 14 residues. The CDR3: CASSSGQGNYGYTF. DNA for the CDR3: TGTGCCAGCAGCTCAGGACAGGGAAACTATGGCTACACCTTC. Drawing the rest from reference TRBV7-2 and TRBJ1-2, the complete variable domain is GAGVSQSPSNKVTEKGKDVELRCDPISGHTALYWYRQSLGQGLEFLIYFQGNSAPDKSGLPSDRFSAERTGGSVSTLTIQRTQQEDSAVYLCASSSGQGNYGYTFGSGTRLTVV.

The chain has TRBV14 and TRBJ2-7; 8 bases are shared with TRBD1. This CDR3 comprises 15 residues. Trimming cost V 5 bases and J 3 bases; bases outside gene matches: 9. Germline V lookup: CDR1 SGHDN, CDR2 FVKESK. CDR3 amino acids: CASSYGQGRFYEQYF. CDR3 bases: TGTGCCAGCAGCTACGGACAGGGACGTTTCTACGAGCAGTACTTC. Full variable domain (missing parts from reference TRBV14 and TRBJ2-7): EAGVTQFPSHSVIEKGQTVTLRCDPISGHDNLYWYRRVMGKEIKFLLHFVKESKQDESGMPNNRFLAERTGGTYSTLKVQPAELEDSGVYFCASSYGQGRFYEQYFGPGTRLTVT.

The chain recombines TRBV18 with TRBJ2-1, with 12 bases fitting TRBD2. The junction had 3 bases not matched to a gene; V was cut back by 6 bases and J by 3 bases. The germline V gene has CDR1 KGHSH and CDR2 LQKENI. This CDR3 is built from 15 residues. The CDR3 protein is CASSRTSGDYNEQFF. CDR3 sequence (DNA): TGTGCCAGCTCTCGGACTAGCGGGGACTACAATGAGCAGTTCTTC. The complete variable domain, with remaining parts taken from reference TRBV18 and TRBJ2-1, reads NAGVMQNPRHLVRRRGQEARLRCSPMKGHSHVYWYRQLPEEGLKFMVYLQKENIIDESGMPKERFSAEFPKEGPSILRIQQVVRGDSAAYFCASSRTSGDYNEQFFGPGTRLTVL.

The chain is built from TRBV27 and TRBJ2-7; 13 bases map to TRBD2. The J segment lost 3 bases and the V segment lost 4 bases, leaving 3 bases of the junction unmatched. The germline CDR1 and CDR2 sequences are MNHEY and SMNVEV (reference sequence). This CDR3 spans 15 amino acids. The CDR3 reads CASSYRLAGGYEQYF. The CDR3 coding sequence is TGTGCCAGCAGTTATAGACTAGCGGGGGGCTACGAGCAGTACTTC.

The chain joins TRBV2 to TRBJ1-6, with TRBD1 matching 9 bases. This CDR3 region has 16 residues. Germline V gene sequence: CDR1 SNHLY, CDR2 FYNNEI. Trimming cost V 6 bases and J 0 bases; bases outside gene matches: 3. The CDR3 region has the DNA TGTGCCAGCAGGGGGACAGGGAGCTCCTATAATTCACCCCTCCACTTT. This encodes CASRGTGSSYNSPLHF.

The chain recombines TRBV6-1 with TRBJ2-1; no definite D call. The CDR3 runs to 11 residues. The V end lost 3 bases, the J end lost 10 bases, and 7 bases lay between the germline ends. CDR1 and CDR2 (germline): MNHNS, SASEGT. In DNA form, the CDR3 reads TGTGCCAGCAGTGATCCCAGGGAGCAGTTCTTC. Translation: CASSDPREQFF.

This chain links TRBV11-2 with TRBJ2-7; no clear D. Trimming cost V 4 bases and J 2 bases, with 3 bases left between them. The CDR3 length is 11 residues. The germline V gene has CDR1 SGHAT and CDR2 FQNNGV. CDR3 sequence reads: CASSSPYEQYF. The CDR3 DNA is TGTGCCAGCAGCTCCCCCTACGAGCAGTACTTC.

The V call is TRBV2, the J call TRBJ1-6, with D uncertain. The CDR3 is 13 amino acids. Trimming removed 7 bases at V and 7 bases at J, with 11 bases between. CDR1 and CDR2 from the germline V gene are SNHLY and FYNNEI. The chain's CDR3 is CASIPYQNSPLHF. CDR3 DNA: TGTGCCAGCATTCCCTACCAAAATTCACCCCTCCACTTT.

A single count supports this clone. V usage is TRBV7-9 and J usage is TRBJ2-3, with D unresolved. The germline V and J ends were trimmed by 2 bases and 1 base, with 10 bases remaining between them. The CDR3 length is 15 residues. Germline loops: CDR1 SEHNR, CDR2 FQNEAQ (reference sequence). The CDR3 DNA is TGTGCCAGCAGCTTAACAATTGGGGGCACAGATACGCAGTATTTT. Residues: CASSLTIGGTDTQYF.

V and J are TRBV13 and TRBJ1-4; TRBD1 matches at 8 bases. Germline lookup yields CDR1 PRHDT and CDR2 FYEKMQ (reference sequence). Trimming took 0 bases from V and 2 from J; bases not matched to a gene: 5. The CDR3 spans 17 residues. As DNA, the CDR3 is TGTGCCAGCAGCTTAGGTTTCAGGGGGCAGACTAATGAAAAACTGTTTTTT. Translation: CASSLGFRGQTNEKLFF.

This chain uses TRBV6-7 with TRBJ1-3; D perhaps matches TRBD1 (5 bases). TRBV6-7 is flagged as an ORF with uncertain function. The CDR3 length is 14 residues. Trimming cost V 9 bases and J 6 bases, with 18 bases left between them. Here the CDR3 reads CAREVGAAQNTIYF. CDR3 in DNA: TGTGCCAGAGAAGTAGGGGCCGCCCAAAACACCATATATTTT.